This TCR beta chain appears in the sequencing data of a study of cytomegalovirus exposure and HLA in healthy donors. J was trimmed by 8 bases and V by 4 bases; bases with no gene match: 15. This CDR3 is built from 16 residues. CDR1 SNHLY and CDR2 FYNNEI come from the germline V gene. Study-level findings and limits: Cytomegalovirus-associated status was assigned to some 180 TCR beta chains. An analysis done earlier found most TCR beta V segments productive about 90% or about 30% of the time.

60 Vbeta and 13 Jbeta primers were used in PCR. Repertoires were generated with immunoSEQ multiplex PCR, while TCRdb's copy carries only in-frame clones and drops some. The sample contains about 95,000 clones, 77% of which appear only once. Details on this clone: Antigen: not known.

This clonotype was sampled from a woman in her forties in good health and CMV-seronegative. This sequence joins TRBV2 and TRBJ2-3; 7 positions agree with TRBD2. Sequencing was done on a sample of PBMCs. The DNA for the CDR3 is TGTGCCAGCAGTGTCCATACTAGCGAAGTGCGGGGTACGCAGTATTTT. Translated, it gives CASSVHTSEVRGTQYF.